The clone carrying this TCR beta chain has a single count. TCRdb's copy holds only in-frame clones and misses some; the assay was immunoSEQ multiplex PCR. The sample holds 240,000 or so clones, just under 90% seen once. The source of the sample is a study of blood T cell repertoires in COVID-19. Looking at the study overall: Samples came from the United States, Italy and Spain, spanning acute and convalescent COVID-19. T cells, B-cell-depleted T cells, or PBMCs supplied cDNA or gDNA.

Participants came from about two dozen US areas, aged roughly 18 to 100 years. Assignment of participants to cohorts was predicated upon participant-reported clinical history. The CDR3 consists of 13 residues. Unmatched junction bases numbered 9, after V lost 7 bases and J lost 8 bases. CDR1 and CDR2 from the germline V gene are SQVTM and ANQGSEA. This chain connects TRBV29-1 to TRBJ1-4; 8 nucleotides line up with TRBD1. The clonotype comes from a man over 45 who had been exposed to COVID-19. The sample consisted of PBMCs or T cells enriched from blood (not recorded which). CDR3 sequence: CSAGQGEREKLFF. CDR3 nucleotides: TGCAGCGCCGGACAGGGAGAGAGAGAAAAACTGTTTTTT.